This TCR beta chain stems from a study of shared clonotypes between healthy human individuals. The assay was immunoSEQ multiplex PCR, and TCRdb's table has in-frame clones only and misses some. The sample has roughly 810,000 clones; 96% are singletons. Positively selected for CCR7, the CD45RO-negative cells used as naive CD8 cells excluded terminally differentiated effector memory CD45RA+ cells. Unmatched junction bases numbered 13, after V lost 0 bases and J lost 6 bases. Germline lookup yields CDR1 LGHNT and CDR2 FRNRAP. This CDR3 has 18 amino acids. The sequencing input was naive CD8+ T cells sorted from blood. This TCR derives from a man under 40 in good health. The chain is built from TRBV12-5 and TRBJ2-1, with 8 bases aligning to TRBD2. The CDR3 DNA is TGTGCTAGTGGTTTGGTACGTGCGGGAGGTTACGAGGTCAATGAGCAGTTCTTC. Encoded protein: CASGLVRAGGYEVNEQFF. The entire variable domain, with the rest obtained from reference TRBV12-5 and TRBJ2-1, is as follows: DARVTQTPRHKVTEMGQEVTMRCQPILGHNTVFWYRQTMMQGLELLAYFRNRAPLDDSGMPKDRFSAEMPDATLATLKIQPSEPRDSAVYFCASGLVRAGGYEVNEQFFGPGTRLTVL.